This TCR beta chain was profiled in a study of cytomegalovirus exposure and HLA in healthy donors. V lost 1 base, J lost 6 bases, and 9 bases stayed unmatched. Germline V CDR1 and CDR2: SGHTA, FQGNSA. The CDR3 consists of 16 residues. With 60 Vbeta and 13 Jbeta primers, the PCR was carried out. Sequencing was performed with immunoSEQ multiplex PCR; in TCRdb, only in-frame clones are kept and a portion is missing. The table records 150,000 to 200,000 clones, approximately 78% of them present only once. This chain joins TRBV7-2 and TRBJ2-1; TRBD1 matches at 7 bases. This sequence was found in a woman under 30 in good health and CMV-seronegative. Sample: PBMCs. CDR3 DNA sequence: TGTGCCAGCAGCTTAGAGGGACAGCCTTTGGGCAATGAGCAGTTCTTC. Translating gives CASSLEGQPLGNEQFF.